Included here is one TCR beta chain sequence, with context. As yet, its antigen is unknown. This record belongs to a study of shared clonotypes between healthy human individuals. Study as a whole: Aged 18 to 49, the donors were a couple of women and a few men. Whole-study results and caveats: As a rule, naive subsets had a larger estimated richness than memory subsets.

CDR1 MDHEN and CDR2 SYDVKM come from the germline V gene. V gave up 7 bases and J gave up 3 bases, with 18 bases separating them. The CDR3 extends over 16 amino acids. Memory CD4+ cells were the fraction left after CD45RA+ naive selection. It was about 210 ng DNA, about 30,000 T cell genomes, that sorted-subset replicate PCRs used. Data came from immunoSEQ multiplex PCR; TCRdb stores just in-frame clones and leaves some out. The sample includes a few million clones, over 85% of them seen just once. The specimen was naive CD4+ T cells from PBMCs. Stated subset: CD45RA+ positively selected. The chain is built from TRBV28 and TRBJ2-2; perhaps TRBD2 as D (7 bases). The sequence derives from a man between 18 and 35 years old in good health. Some clones in this sample may be carry-over from other donors' samples. For the CDR3, the DNA is TGTGCCAGCACCGAACCGGGGGGCTCTTACACCGGGGAGCTGTTTTTT. As protein: CASTEPGGSYTGELFF.